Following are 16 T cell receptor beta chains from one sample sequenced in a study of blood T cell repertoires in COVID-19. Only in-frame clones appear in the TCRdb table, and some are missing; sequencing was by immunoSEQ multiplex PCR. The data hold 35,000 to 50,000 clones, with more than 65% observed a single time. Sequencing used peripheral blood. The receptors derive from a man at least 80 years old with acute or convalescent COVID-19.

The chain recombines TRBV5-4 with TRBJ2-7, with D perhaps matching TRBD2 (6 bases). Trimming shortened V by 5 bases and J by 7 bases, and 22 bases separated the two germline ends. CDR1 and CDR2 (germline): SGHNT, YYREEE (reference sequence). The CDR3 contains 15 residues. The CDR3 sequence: CASSSGTGIFYEQYF. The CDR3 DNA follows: TGTGCCAGCAGTTCGGGGACTGGAATTTTTTATGAGCAGTACTTC.

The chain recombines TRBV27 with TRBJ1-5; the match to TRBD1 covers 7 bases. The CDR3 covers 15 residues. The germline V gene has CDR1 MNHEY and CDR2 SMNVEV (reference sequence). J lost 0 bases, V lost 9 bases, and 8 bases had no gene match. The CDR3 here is CARPGQRNSNQPQHF. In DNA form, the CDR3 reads TGTGCCAGACCGGGACAGCGAAATAGCAATCAGCCCCAGCATTTT.

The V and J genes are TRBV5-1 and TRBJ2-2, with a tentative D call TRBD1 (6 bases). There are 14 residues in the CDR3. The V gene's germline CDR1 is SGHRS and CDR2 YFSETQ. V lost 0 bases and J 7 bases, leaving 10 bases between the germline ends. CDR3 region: CASSLGTAVGELFF. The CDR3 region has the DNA TGCGCCAGCAGCTTGGGGACAGCCGTCGGGGAGCTGTTTTTT.

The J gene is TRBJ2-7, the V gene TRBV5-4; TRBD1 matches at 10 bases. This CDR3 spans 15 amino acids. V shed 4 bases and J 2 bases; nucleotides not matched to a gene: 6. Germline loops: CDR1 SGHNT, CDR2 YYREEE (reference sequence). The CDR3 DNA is TGTGCCAGCAGCAAGGACGGGACAGGGGCCTACGAGCAGTACTTC. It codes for CASSKDGTGAYEQYF.

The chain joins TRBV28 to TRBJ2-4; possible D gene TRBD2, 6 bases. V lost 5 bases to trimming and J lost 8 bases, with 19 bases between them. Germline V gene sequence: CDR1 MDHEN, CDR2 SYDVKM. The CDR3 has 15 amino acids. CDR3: CASSPPGLRADIQYF. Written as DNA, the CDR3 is TGTGCCAGCAGTCCACCGGGACTTCGGGCAGACATTCAGTACTTC. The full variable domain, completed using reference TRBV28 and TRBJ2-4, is DVKVTQSSRYLVKRTGEKVFLECVQDMDHENMFWYRQDPGLGLRLIYFSYDVKMKEKGDIPEGYSVSREKKERFSLILESASTNQTSMYLCASSPPGLRADIQYFGAGTRLSVL.

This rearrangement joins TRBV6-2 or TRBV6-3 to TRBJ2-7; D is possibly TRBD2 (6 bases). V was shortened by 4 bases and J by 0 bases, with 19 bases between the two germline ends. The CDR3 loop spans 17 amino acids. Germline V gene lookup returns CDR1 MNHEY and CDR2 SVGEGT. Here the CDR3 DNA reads TGTGCCAGCAGTTCCCGGTCGATCGCGGGAATCTCCTACGAGCAGTACTTC. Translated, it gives CASSSRSIAGISYEQYF.

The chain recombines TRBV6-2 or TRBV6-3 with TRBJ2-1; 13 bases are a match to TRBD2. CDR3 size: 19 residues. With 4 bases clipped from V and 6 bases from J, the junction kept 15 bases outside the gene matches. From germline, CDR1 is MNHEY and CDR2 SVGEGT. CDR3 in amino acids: CASSSLVGGLAGWGNEQFF. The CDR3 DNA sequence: TGTGCCAGCAGTTCCTTGGTGGGGGGACTAGCGGGATGGGGCAATGAGCAGTTCTTC.

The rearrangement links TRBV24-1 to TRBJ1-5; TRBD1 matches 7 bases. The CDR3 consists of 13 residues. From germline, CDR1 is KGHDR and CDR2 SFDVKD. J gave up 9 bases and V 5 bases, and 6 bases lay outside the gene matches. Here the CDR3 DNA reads TGTGCCACCAGTGCCAAGACAGGGCTGCCCCAGCATTTT. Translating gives CATSAKTGLPQHF.

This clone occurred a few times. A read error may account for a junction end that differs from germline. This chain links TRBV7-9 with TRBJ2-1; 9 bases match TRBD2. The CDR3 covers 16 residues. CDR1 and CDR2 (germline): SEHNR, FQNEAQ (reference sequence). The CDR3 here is CASTLGAGGRVDEQFF. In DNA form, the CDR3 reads TGTGCCAGCACCTTAGGAGCGGGAGGAAGGGTGGATGAGCAGTTCTTC.

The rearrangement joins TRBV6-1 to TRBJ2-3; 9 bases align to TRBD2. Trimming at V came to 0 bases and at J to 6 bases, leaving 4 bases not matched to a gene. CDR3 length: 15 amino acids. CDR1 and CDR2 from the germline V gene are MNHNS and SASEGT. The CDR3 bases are TGTGCCAGCAGTGAAGCGGGACTAGCAATGGATACGCAGTATTTT. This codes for CASSEAGLAMDTQYF.

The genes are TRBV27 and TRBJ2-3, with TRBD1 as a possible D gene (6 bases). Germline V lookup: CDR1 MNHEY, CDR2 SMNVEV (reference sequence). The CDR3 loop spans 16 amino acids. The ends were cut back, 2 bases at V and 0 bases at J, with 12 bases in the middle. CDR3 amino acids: CASSLVGTTSTDTQYF. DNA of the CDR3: TGTGCCAGCAGTTTAGTAGGGACAACTAGCACAGATACGCAGTATTTT.

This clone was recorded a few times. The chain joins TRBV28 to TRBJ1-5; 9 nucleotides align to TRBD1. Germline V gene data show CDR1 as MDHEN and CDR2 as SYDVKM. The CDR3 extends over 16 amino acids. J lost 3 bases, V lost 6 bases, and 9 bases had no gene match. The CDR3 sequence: CASRPEQGAVNQPQHF. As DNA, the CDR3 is TGTGCCAGCAGGCCCGAACAGGGGGCGGTCAATCAGCCCCAGCATTTT.

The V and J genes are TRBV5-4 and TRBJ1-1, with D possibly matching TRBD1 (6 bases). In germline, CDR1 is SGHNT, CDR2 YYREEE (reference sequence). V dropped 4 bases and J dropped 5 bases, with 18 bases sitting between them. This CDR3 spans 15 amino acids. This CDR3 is CASSPPRGGGTEAFF. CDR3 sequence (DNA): TGTGCCAGCAGCCCCCCTAGGGGGGGTGGTACTGAAGCTTTCTTT.

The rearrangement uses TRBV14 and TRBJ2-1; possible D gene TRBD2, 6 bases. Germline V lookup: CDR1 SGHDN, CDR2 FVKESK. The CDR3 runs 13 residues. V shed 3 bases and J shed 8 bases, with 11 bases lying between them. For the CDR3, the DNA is TGTGCCAGCAGCCATGGCGGGAAGTATGAGCAGTTCTTC. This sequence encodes CASSHGGKYEQFF.

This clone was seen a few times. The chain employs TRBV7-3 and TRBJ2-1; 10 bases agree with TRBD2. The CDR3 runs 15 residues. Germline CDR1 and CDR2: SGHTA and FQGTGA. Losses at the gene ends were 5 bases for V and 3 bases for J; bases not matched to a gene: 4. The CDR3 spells CASSAGLAYYNEQFF. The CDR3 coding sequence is TGTGCCAGCAGCGCGGGACTAGCGTACTACAATGAGCAGTTCTTC.

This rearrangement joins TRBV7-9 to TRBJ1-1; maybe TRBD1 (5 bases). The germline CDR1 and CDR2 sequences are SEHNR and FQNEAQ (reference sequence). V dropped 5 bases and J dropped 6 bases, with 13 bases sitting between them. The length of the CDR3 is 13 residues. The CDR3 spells CASSIQGRAEAFF. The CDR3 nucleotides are TGTGCCAGCAGCATCCAGGGTCGGGCTGAAGCTTTCTTT.